This T cell receptor (beta chain) came from a study of identical twins (dated by TCRdb to about 2016). For the wider study: To test whether fetal clonotypes persist, this study deep-sequenced TCR alpha and beta repertoires from monozygotic twins, from unrelated adults of various ages, and from cord blood. To rule out contamination, the twin experiments were replicated at different times with different library preparation protocols.

What the research found in general, with its limitations: Zero-insertion analyses could be partly confounded by invariant T cells such as MAIT and iNKT, although diverse VJ usage argued against such confounding for most clonotypes. In beta out-of-frame sequences, excess twin sharing was weaker, because having fewer shared sequences lowered the signal-to-noise ratio. Recombination models systematically underestimated out-of-frame TCR alpha sharing in monozygotic twins but agreed with sharing between unrelated individuals. Out-of-frame TCR alpha sequences shared between twins showed an excess of low generation-probability sequences compared with coincidental sharing between unrelated individuals. Fewer insertions were carried by abundant cord blood beta clonotypes; a weaker similar trend was observed in young adult naive repertoires, while no such trend was observed in memory repertoires. Because the same donors could not be followed over many years, conclusions were based on cross-sectional statistical analysis.

Library generation was performed with 5' RACE. The listed sequencing device is Illumina HiSeq 2000. A universal primer binding site was added through template switching, and the final cDNA carried a unique molecular identifier so that TCR cDNA molecules could be counted accurately. Specific primers in the conserved constant-segment region were used to synthesize first-strand cDNA for TCR alpha and beta chains. To control for contamination, every cDNA library was double barcoded, receiving both a SMART-Mk sample barcode and Illumina barcodes. TruSeq adapter sequences and Illumina sample barcodes were added in two successive PCR steps. The TCR alpha and beta cDNA libraries were sequenced on the Illumina HiSeq platform using custom primers. From the authors' description of their analysis: MiGEC processed the raw reads to extract unique molecular identifiers, while MiXCR was used to determine the CDR3 positions. For each individual, recombination models were inferred using an EM algorithm with the repgenHMM and IGoR tools. Shared clonotype analysis was performed with the tcR package in R, normalizing sharing by the product of cloneset sizes. To study raw recombination without the effects of thymic and clonal selection, out-of-frame nonproductive sequences were analyzed. The raw public data were reprocessed by TCRdb itself: fastp quality trimming at Q25, MiXCR clonotype calling, in-frame beta chains only. Identical CDR3 proteins give one entry, which carries the most common genes and DNA. None of the V and J calls come from the authors' own analysis; TCRdb made them. The sample contains 1.5 million or so distinct CDR3 sequences, under 35% of them found a single time. Around 0.25% of the sample rests with the top ten.

Every donor was a healthy Caucasian. The CDR3, from cysteine to phenylalanine, totals 15 residues. Of all the DNA, just the CDR3 is kept, 45 bases in frame from base 1. The germline V gene gives CDR1 as MDHEN and CDR2 as SYDVKM. Details on this clonotype: Its antigen specificity is not known. An end of the junction differs from the germline gene, which may be a read error.

The sample consisted of cord blood. The chain is encoded by TRBV28 joined to TRBJ1-4; perhaps TRBD1 is the D gene, with 6 bases matching. The receptor was derived from a newborn girl in good health. The sequence in DNA is TGTGCCGGCAGAGCCGGGGGGACAAATAATGAAAAACTGTTTTTT. Its amino acids are CAGRAGGTNNEKLFF.